These T cell receptor beta chains were read from a single sample in a study of somatic mutations in cytotoxic T cells in rheumatoid arthritis. Some clones are missing from TCRdb's copy, which holds only in-frame ones; the method was immunoSEQ multiplex PCR. The sample includes under 25,000 clones, roughly 85% of them seen just once. Source material: CD8+ T cells sorted from blood. These receptors were taken from a woman aged 40 to 50 with rheumatoid arthritis. CDR3s include the opening cysteine and the closing phenylalanine or tryptophan. D genes are given only for firm matches. Clone size is shown for a subset of rows, as once, few, many or a class of expanded clone.

TRBV9	TRBJ1-6	NA	NA	CASSVGGGGNSPLHF	TGTGCCAGCAGCGTAGGCGGGGGCGGCAATTCACCCCTCCACTTT
TRBV6-1	TRBJ2-7	NA	NA	CASSSRADYEQYF	TGTGCCAGCAGTTCGAGGGCAGACTACGAGCAGTACTTC
TRBV2	TRBJ2-7	NA	TRBD2	CASSDIVAGAQYF	TGTGCCAGCAGTGATATCGTAGCGGGGGCCCAGTACTTC
TRBV2	TRBJ1-3	NA	NA	CASSEDISSGNTIYF	TGTGCCAGCAGTGAGGACATTTCCTCTGGAAACACCATATATTTT
TRBV2	TRBJ2-2	NA	TRBD1	CASRDELWTGAHTGELFF	TGTGCCAGCAGGGACGAACTATGGACAGGGGCGCACACCGGGGAGCTGTTTTTT
TRBV2	TRBJ2-7	NA	NA	CASSGGLLREQYF	TGTGCCAGCAGTGGAGGGCTGCTGCGCGAGCAGTACTTC
TRBV5-1	TRBJ2-7	NA	TRBD2	CASSLASGGVDEQYF	TGCGCCAGCAGCTTGGCCAGCGGGGGGGTCGACGAGCAGTACTTC
TRBV11-3	TRBJ2-3	NA	TRBD2	CASLAAVFTDTQYF	TGTGCCAGCCTAGCGGCGGTCTTCACAGATACGCAGTATTTT
TRBV10-3	TRBJ2-1	NA	NA	CAISPSDEQFF	TGTGCCATCAGTCCTAGCGACGAGCAGTTCTTC
TRBV5-1	TRBJ1-3	NA	NA	CASSIGDSGNTIYF	TGCGCCAGCAGCATAGGGGATTCTGGAAACACCATATATTTT
TRBV12-5	TRBJ1-5	NA	NA	CASGEGQHTDQPQHF	TGTGCTAGTGGAGAAGGACAGCACACAGATCAGCCCCAGCATTTT
TRBV29-1	TRBJ1-2	few	NA	CSVDTYREVYGYTF	TGCAGCGTTGATACGTACAGGGAAGTCTATGGCTACACCTTC
TRBV28	TRBJ2-2	NA	TRBD2	CASSFLAGETGELFF	TGTGCCAGCAGTTTTCTAGCGGGAGAAACCGGGGAGCTGTTTTTT
TRBV2	TRBJ2-2	NA	NA	CASTGRGNTGELFF	TGTGCCAGCACGGGCCGGGGAAACACCGGGGAGCTGTTTTTT
TRBV6-1	TRBJ2-6	NA	NA	CASSEWGPGANVLTF	TGTGCCAGCAGTGAATGGGGCCCTGGGGCCAACGTCCTGACTTTC
TRBV9	TRBJ2-3	NA	TRBD2	CASTLSGEFTDTQYF	TGTGCCAGCACTCTTAGCGGGGAATTCACAGATACGCAGTATTTT
TRBV5-1	TRBJ2-2	NA	TRBD2	CASSSPRLAGGLNTGELFF	TGCGCCAGCAGCTCCCCCCGACTAGCGGGGGGCCTGAACACCGGGGAGCTGTTTTTT
TRBV13	TRBJ2-1	NA	NA	CASSDWLNEQFF	TGTGCCAGCAGTGACTGGCTTAATGAGCAGTTCTTC
TRBV2	TRBJ2-7	NA	TRBD2	CASYSGRGAYEQYF	TGTGCCAGCTACAGCGGGAGGGGGGCCTACGAGCAGTACTTC
TRBV5-1	TRBJ2-5	NA	NA	CASSFDTAGETQYF	TGCGCCAGCAGTTTTGACACGGCTGGGGAGACCCAGTACTTC
TRBV6-5	TRBJ2-7	once	NA	CASSGPPRGQYF	TGTGCCAGCAGTGGTCCTCCCAGGGGGCAGTACTTC
TRBV27	TRBJ2-1	NA	NA	CASRFGLTSSYNEQFF	TGTGCCAGCAGATTCGGACTAACCAGCTCCTACAATGAGCAGTTCTTC
TRBV27	TRBJ2-7	NA	NA	CASSSVRGNNYEQYF	TGTGCCAGCAGTTCGGTGAGGGGGAACAACTACGAGCAGTACTTC
TRBV6-5	TRBJ2-7	NA	TRBD2	CASSDSGGADEQYF	TGTGCCAGCAGTGATAGCGGGGGGGCCGACGAGCAGTACTTC
TRBV5-1	TRBJ2-1	few	NA	CASSLVRGAHNEQFF	TGCGCCAGCAGCTTGGTGCGCGGGGCCCACAATGAGCAGTTCTTC
TRBV5-1	TRBJ1-1	NA	TRBD1	CASSSWTGEGFTEAFF	TGCGCCAGCAGCTCTTGGACAGGGGAAGGGTTCACTGAAGCTTTCTTT
TRBV29-1	TRBJ2-7	few	NA	CSVRGGPSYEQYF	TGCAGCGTTCGGGGTGGACCCTCCTACGAGCAGTACTTC
TRBV28	TRBJ2-5	NA	TRBD2	CASSLWAGLRNVETQYF	TGTGCCAGCAGTTTATGGGCGGGACTAAGGAATGTGGAGACCCAGTACTTC
TRBV18	TRBJ1-1	NA	TRBD1	CASSPLKTGENTEAFF	TGTGCCAGCTCACCATTAAAAACAGGGGAGAACACTGAAGCTTTCTTT
TRBV7-2	TRBJ2-7	NA	TRBD1	CASSLGQGLSYEQYF	TGTGCCAGCAGCCTGGGACAGGGTCTCTCCTACGAGCAGTACTTC
TRBV27	TRBJ2-5	NA	TRBD2	CASSFGGLAGGPRETQYF	TGTGCCAGCAGTTTTGGCGGGTTAGCGGGGGGGCCAAGAGAGACCCAGTACTTC
TRBV15	TRBJ1-4	NA	NA	CATSSLEEKLFF	TGTGCCACCAGCTCCCTGGAGGAAAAACTGTTTTTT
TRBV27	TRBJ2-7	NA	TRBD1	CASGRTGVPYEQYF	TGTGCCAGCGGTCGTACAGGGGTCCCCTACGAGCAGTACTTC
TRBV9	TRBJ2-5	NA	TRBD2	CASSAGTMQETQYF	TGTGCCAGCAGCGCCGGGACTATGCAAGAGACCCAGTACTTC
TRBV1	TRBJ2-5	NA	NA	CTSSHRPSTSGADLSSKTQYF	TGCACCAGCAGCCATCGACCTTCCACTAGCGGGGCAGACCTTTCTTCGAAGACCCAGTACTTC
TRBV9	TRBJ2-5	NA	NA	CASSVAGIRETQYF	TGTGCCAGCAGCGTAGCGGGGATACGGGAGACCCAGTACTTC
TRBV4-1	TRBJ2-5	NA	NA	CASSQGVHQETQYF	TGCGCCAGCAGCCAGGGAGTTCACCAAGAGACCCAGTACTTC
TRBV4-1	TRBJ2-3	NA	NA	CASSQELAGPTDTQYF	TGCGCCAGCAGCCAAGAGTTGGCGGGACCCACAGATACGCAGTATTTT
TRBV9	TRBJ2-5	NA	NA	CASSEDGGGGQETQYF	TGTGCCAGCAGCGAGGATGGAGGGGGGGGGCAAGAGACCCAGTACTTC
TRBV6-5	TRBJ2-3	NA	TRBD1	CASSYRTGDTDTQYF	TGTGCCAGCAGTTACCGGACAGGAGACACAGATACGCAGTATTTT
TRBV5-1	TRBJ1-1	once	TRBD1	CASSVGTGGAELAFF	TGCGCCAGCAGCGTGGGGACAGGGGGCGCGGAATTGGCTTTCTTT
TRBV7-9	TRBJ2-3	NA	TRBD2	CASSLGTTHTDTQYF	TGTGCCAGCAGCTTGGGGACTACCCACACAGATACGCAGTATTTT
TRBV12-5	TRBJ1-5	NA	TRBD1	CASGQTGGGPQHF	TGTGCTAGTGGTCAGACAGGGGGCGGGCCCCAGCATTTT